Many counts were recorded for the clone carrying this T cell receptor beta chain. Its antigen remains unidentified. This sample was included in a study of response to subunit inactivated influenza vaccine. Findings and caveats of the study: T cells newly recruited by each seasonal influenza vaccination are few, the authors suggested.

This CDR3 spans 14 amino acids. Germline CDR1 and CDR2: SEHNR and FQNEAQ (reference sequence). Deletions cut 1 base from V and 0 bases from J, with 6 bases between. TCRdb re-called the RT-PCR reads through MiXCR, storing one row per CDR3 protein. The table records almost 600,000 distinct CDR3 sequences, 11% to 15% of them present only once. Source: PBMCs from blood, taken roughly 13 days after vaccination. The genes are TRBV7-9 and TRBJ1-1; D is possibly TRBD1 (5 bases). The clonotype was recovered from a man between 45 and 60 years old who received an inactivated influenza vaccine. CDR3 sequence reads: CASSLEQVNTEAFF. CDR3 bases: TGTGCCAGCAGCTTAGAACAGGTGAACACTGAAGCTTTCTTT.